The text below deals with one TCR beta chain. Its antigen is not known. This sample was taken from a study of long-term antiretroviral therapy in people with HIV. Study-wide results and caveats: An increase in diversity followed ART, yet levels stayed below transplant donor controls.

Samples were assayed with immunoSEQ v3.0 at survey level. The data were produced by immunoSEQ multiplex PCR, yet TCRdb's version contains in-frame clones alone and is incomplete. The sample lists over 25,000 clones, 90% occurring once. This TCR derives from a man aged 50 or older with HIV. Sample: unsorted PBMCs, taken 3.2 years before starting antiretroviral therapy.

CDR3 residues: CASSYEGSLAYNEQFF. CDR3 nucleotide sequence: TGTGCCAGCAGTTACGAGGGATCCCTAGCCTACAATGAGCAGTTCTTC. The chain employs TRBV6-5 and TRBJ2-1, with D perhaps TRBD2 (5 bases). Trimming left V 2 bases short and J 2 bases short, with 13 bases between. In germline, CDR1 is MNHEY, CDR2 SVGAGI. This CDR3 region has 16 residues.